This is a list of T cell receptor beta chains from one sample in a study of CD8+CD57+ T cells in acquired aplastic anemia. MiXCR was run by TCRdb on the reads, yielding one entry per CDR3 protein. The data show just over 450,000 distinct CDR3 sequences, about a third seen once. The sequenced sample consisted of sorted CD4+, CD8+, or CD8+CD57+ T cells (not recorded which) from PBMCs. All receptors come from a human donor with aplastic anemia. CDR3s include the opening cysteine and the closing phenylalanine or tryptophan.

v_call cdr3_aa
TRBV6-2/TRBV6-3 CASTPTGGGHGYTF
TRBV25-1 CASGSTGVDQPQHF
TRBV10-3 CAISESVGGGYTF
TRBV19 CASSIVAAPYNEQFF
TRBV7-3 CASSLRPLERRTYEQYF
TRBV19 CASSPTGGGNEQFF
TRBV4-3 CASSQDALALGTQYF
TRBV19 CASSTRDSNYYGYTF
TRBV7-9 CASSLQGGASYEQYF
TRBV10-3 CATPLRFF
TRBV11-3 CASSLGLAGARETQYF
TRBV4-1 CASSGGELGEQYF
TRBV6-5 CASSYGTGGSEQYF
TRBV29-1 CSVVNRAPTLAETQYF
TRBV2 CASSGTATGEGSPLHF
TRBV2 CASRGTLGNEQFF
TRBV11-3 CASSLSLGGTGELFF
TRBV20-1 CSGAGANTDTQYF
TRBV7-3 CASSLTVLGAQETQYF
TRBV4-1 CASSQGQTSNQPQHF
TRBV5-1 CASSLAASGPIEQYF
TRBV12-3/TRBV12-4 CASSFGTFNYGYTF
TRBV2 CASSSPGQGTSGNTF
TRBV9 CASSRAPMNTEAFF
TRBV6-2/TRBV6-3 CASRYLTGTGPSIGELFF
TRBV27 CASSSRPTSGNTIYF
TRBV14 CAISLRTSGRAQETQYF
TRBV2 CASRWGSGQPQHF
TRBV5-1 CASSLILAGEIGNEQFF
TRBV5-1 CASSFEGASNEQYF
TRBV2 CASSPTTGTGQPQHF
TRBV2 CASSSTRGVPYEQYF
TRBV25-1 CASSVSSVNYGYTF
TRBV15 CATSSPWDTEAFF
TRBV6-1 CASRPGQGLGAGGNTIYF
TRBV14 CASSITGIGGYTF
TRBV20-1 CSAVRTSGETQYF
TRBV20-1 CSARRAGGYNEQFF
TRBV9 CASSVDLGDEQFF
TRBV20-1 CSAREAERGVLEQYF
TRBV30 CAWSVNRGSGNTIYF
TRBV29-1 CSVERGGLTEELFF